The 2 T cell receptor beta chains reported below all come from one sample, sequenced in a study of cytomegalovirus exposure and HLA in healthy donors (dated by TCRdb to between 2016 and 2019). Libraries were made using the immunoSEQ multiplex PCR assay. For the multiplex PCR, a mixture combining 60 forward primers for TCR Vbeta segments and 13 reverse primers for TCR Jbeta segments was used. The table was pulled from immuneACCESS by TCRdb, which kept in-frame rearrangements only. Such tables lose some clones; where checked, under half of the loss comes from unresolved V genes, and the rest has no known cause. Within this sample are about 140,000 clones, with approximately 79% of them counted one time only. The ten largest account for over 1% of the sample. The specimen was PBMCs. These receptors were collected from a female donor in good health and CMV-seronegative.

The genes are TRBV25-1 and TRBJ2-1, with 10 bases matching TRBD2. With 4 bases clipped from V and 0 bases from J, the junction kept 3 bases outside the gene matches. The germline V gene has CDR1 MGHDK and CDR2 SYGVNS. There are 16 residues in the CDR3. The chain's CDR3 is CASSGTSGSSYNEQFF. In DNA, the CDR3 is TGTGCCAGCAGTGGGACTAGCGGCAGCTCCTACAATGAGCAGTTCTTC.

The chain combines TRBV2 with TRBJ2-7; 9 positions match TRBD2. The CDR3 is 16 residues long. J was trimmed by 6 bases and V by 5 bases; bases with no gene match: 14. Germline V lookup: CDR1 SNHLY, CDR2 FYNNEI. The CDR3 here is CASSPQEGTSFAEQYF. In DNA, the CDR3 is TGTGCCAGCAGTCCCCAGGAGGGGACTAGCTTTGCCGAGCAGTACTTC.